These 19 T cell receptor beta chains came from one sample sequenced in a study of prognosis after radiotherapy for stage I lung cancer. CDR3 of TCR beta was amplified from genomic DNA via a two-round multiplex PCR. Primers specific to each TRBV and TRBJ gene drove first-round PCR. TCRdb called the multiplex PCR reads again in MiXCR, with one record for every CDR3 protein. The sample yields more than 11,000 distinct CDR3 sequences, approximately 33% seen once. The material sequenced was PBMCs, taken before or after stereotactic body radiation therapy (not recorded which). The source of these receptors is a donor aged 50 or older with non-small cell lung cancer.

This clonotype was seen at least ten times. The germline gene is not matched at one end of the junction; a read error may be the cause. The rearrangement links TRBV28 to TRBJ1-1; D might be TRBD1 (5 bases). The CDR3 has 12 residues. Germline-derived CDR1 and CDR2 are MDHEN and SYDVKM. CDR3 in DNA: TGTGCCAGCAGTCCCCCGCCAGGGTTTGGAGTCTTT. This translates into CASSPPPGFGVF.

This clonotype qualifies as medium-sized (0.01 to 0.1%). The chain combines TRBV11-2 with TRBJ2-7; D uncertain. Germline CDR1 reads SGHAT; CDR2 reads FQNNGV. The V gene lost 2 bases and the J gene lost 0 bases, with 5 bases spanning the gap. The CDR3 is made up of 13 amino acids. The CDR3 sequence: CASSLPSSYEQYF. DNA for the CDR3: TGTGCCAGCAGCTTACCCAGCTCCTACGAGCAGTACTTC.

This clonotype was counted many times. The chain is built from TRBV5-1 and TRBJ1-1, with D tentatively TRBD1 (5 bases). Trimming pared 4 bases from V and 4 bases from J, leaving 14 bases between. Per germline, CDR1 SGHRS and CDR2 YFSETQ. This CDR3 spans 14 amino acids. CDR3: CASSPMDGTTEAFF. CDR3 DNA sequence: TGCGCCAGCAGCCCTATGGACGGGACCACTGAAGCTTTCTTT. Full variable domain (missing parts from reference TRBV5-1 and TRBJ1-1): KAGVTQTPRYLIKTRGQQVTLSCSPISGHRSVSWYQQTPGQGLQFLFEYFSETQRNKGNFPGRFSGRQFSNSRSEMNVSTLELGDSALYLCASSPMDGTTEAFFGQGTRLTVV.

This clonotype was observed at least ten times. CDR3 region: CASSQRRRTDGYTF. The CDR3 region has the DNA TGTGCCAGCAGCCAACGGCGGAGGACGGATGGCTACACCTTC. The chain has TRBV3-1 and TRBJ1-2; D is uncertain. V was shortened by 2 bases and J by 6 bases, with 13 bases between the two germline ends. CDR1 is LGHDT and CDR2 is YNNKEL in the germline V gene (reference sequence). The CDR3 is 14 amino acids. Variable domain in full (rest from reference TRBV3-1 and TRBJ1-2): DTAVSQTPKYLVTQMGNDKSIKCEQNLGHDTMYWYKQDSKKFLKIMFSYNNKELIINETVPNRFSPKSPDKAHLNLHINSLELGDSAVYFCASSQRRRTDGYTFGSGTRLTVV.

This rearrangement joins TRBV11-3 to TRBJ1-3, with D uncertain. The CDR3 is made up of 13 amino acids. The germline V gene has CDR1 SGHNT and CDR2 YENEEA. Trimming removed 8 bases from V and 0 bases from J, with 8 bases in between. In DNA, the CDR3 is TGTGCCAGCTGCAGATCCTCTGGAAACACCATATATTTT. Its translation: CASCRSSGNTIYF. The whole variable domain, filled in from reference TRBV11-3 and TRBJ1-3, reads EAGVVQSPRYKIIEKKQPVAFWCNPISGHNTLYWYLQNLGQGPELLIRYENEEAVDDSQLPKDRFSAERLKGVDSTLKIQPAELGDSAVYLCASCRSSGNTIYFGEGSWLTVV.

Details on this clonotype: This sequence may be a read error, since a much larger clone differs from it by one base. This chain connects TRBV28 to TRBJ2-7; tentative D call: TRBD2 (6 bases). The CDR3 is 15 residues long. Germline CDR1 MDHEN, CDR2 SYDVKM. Here the CDR3 reads CASGLFSGDLYEQYF. As DNA, the CDR3 is TGTGCCAGCGGTTTATTTTCGGGGGATTTATACGAGCAGTACTTC.

This clonotype qualifies as medium-sized. The chain joins TRBV2 to TRBJ2-3; D is possibly TRBD1 or TRBD2 (5 bases each). This CDR3 comprises 15 residues. CDR1 is SNHLY, CDR2 FYNNEI, per germline. The V and J ends lost 4 bases and 0 bases respectively, with 11 bases between them. The CDR3 nucleotides are TGTGCCAGCAGTGGAGGGACGGCAAGCACAGATACGCAGTATTTT. Residues: CASSGGTASTDTQYF.

The chain employs TRBV20-1 and TRBJ1-2, with D unresolved. The CDR3 consists of 13 residues. Looked up from germline, CDR1 is DFQATT and CDR2 is SNEGSKA (reference sequence). V was trimmed by 6 bases and J by 4 bases, leaving 15 bases between them. The CDR3 region has the DNA TGCAGTGCCCAGACACCCGGCGGCTATGGCTACACCTTC. This sequence encodes CSAQTPGGYGYTF.

With respect to this clonotype: A read error may be the cause here, since a much bigger clone is one base away. The chain carries TRBV5-5 and TRBJ2-4; 12 bases align to TRBD1. CDR3 size: 16 residues. Germline loops: CDR1 SGHKS, CDR2 YYEKEE (reference sequence). This CDR3 reads CASSGGTGGRSDIKYF. DNA for the CDR3: TGTGCCAGCAGCGGCGGGACAGGGGGCCGTTCGGACATTAAGTACTTC.

The V and J genes are TRBV7-3 and TRBJ2-7; D is ambiguous. This CDR3 contains 11 residues. CDR1 SGHTA and CDR2 FQGTGA come from the germline V gene. Trimming took off 5 bases at V and 5 bases at J, with 7 bases between the two ends. The CDR3 region has the DNA TGTGCCAGCAGCCCCGTGGACGAGCAGTACTTC. Protein product: CASSPVDEQYF.

In this sample, this clonotype turned up once. The chain combines TRBV5-1 with TRBJ1-6, with D unresolved. CDR3 size: 16 residues. The germline V and J ends were trimmed by 1 base and 5 bases, with 13 bases remaining between them. Germline V gene data show CDR1 as SGHRS and CDR2 as YFSETQ. The CDR3 DNA follows: TGCGCCAGCAGCTTGTATCATCAGCAGAATAATTCACCCCTCCACTTT. This encodes CASSLYHQQNNSPLHF.

This clonotype is medium-sized in the sample. The chain is built from TRBV3-1 and TRBJ1-6, with unresolved D. This CDR3 has 15 residues. V lost 0 bases and J lost 6, with 9 bases in between. CDR1 LGHDT and CDR2 YNNKEL come from the germline V gene (reference sequence). The CDR3 DNA follows: TGTGCCAGCAGCCAAGAGGGTCACTCTAATTCACCCCTCCACTTT. Translation: CASSQEGHSNSPLHF. The variable domain in full, with the rest retrieved from reference TRBV3-1 and TRBJ1-6, is DTAVSQTPKYLVTQMGNDKSIKCEQNLGHDTMYWYKQDSKKFLKIMFSYNNKELIINETVPNRFSPKSPDKAHLNLHINSLELGDSAVYFCASSQEGHSNSPLHFGNGTRLTVT.

On this clonotype: A far bigger clonotype differs at one base, so this is likely a read error. The CDR3 DNA sequence: TGTGCCAGCAGCATCTTCACTAGCAACTACAAGGCCAATGAGCAGTACTTC. Its translation: CASSIFTSNYKANEQYF. The gene calls are TRBV11-2 and TRBJ2-7; the D gene is possibly TRBD2 (6 bases). Trimming removed 5 bases from V and 7 bases from J, with 27 bases in between. This CDR3 has 17 amino acids. Germline-derived CDR1 and CDR2 are SGHAT and FQNNGV.

This CDR3 reads CSVLRRVANTGELFF. The CDR3, as DNA: TGCAGCGTTTTGCGTCGAGTCGCGAACACCGGGGAGCTGTTTTTT. This chain links TRBV29-1 with TRBJ2-2; D uncertain. Germline CDR1 SQVTM, CDR2 ANQGSEA. The CDR3 is 15 amino acids. V was clipped by 5 bases and J by 0 bases, with 13 bases between them.

In its sample, this clonotype was seen many times. J is TRBJ2-3 and V is TRBV5-1, with unresolved D. Trimming cost V 5 bases and J 2 bases, with 15 bases left between them. Germline CDR1 is SGHRS and CDR2 is YFSETQ. The CDR3 is made up of 15 amino acids. CDR3 protein: CASSTSERSTDTQYF. The CDR3, as DNA: TGCGCCAGCAGTACCAGCGAGAGGTCCACAGATACGCAGTATTTT.

This clonotype was detected once. At one boundary the junction diverges from the germline segment, which might be a read error. The chain combines TRBV2 with TRBJ2-2; TRBD2 matches at 7 bases. Germline assignment: CDR1 SNHLY and CDR2 FYNNEI. CDR3 length equals 17 residues. The CDR3 nucleotides are TGTGCCAGCAGAGTGGGTATGGCGGGAGCTTATACCGGCGAGCTGTTTTTT. Translation: CASRVGMAGAYTGELFF.

This clonotype was found many times. The CDR3 DNA reads TGTGCCAGTAGTAGCCTAGGGCGGGAGCTCGGCGGGGAGCTGTTTTTT. Its translation: CASSSLGRELGGELFF. The chain joins TRBV19 to TRBJ2-2, with 7 bases lining up with TRBD2. V was clipped by 4 bases and J by 7 bases; unmatched bases: 12. Looked up from germline, CDR1 is LNHDA and CDR2 is SQIVND (reference sequence). This CDR3 has 16 residues.

In this sample, this clonotype is medium-sized. The chain joins TRBV7-8 to TRBJ2-7; a possible D gene is TRBD1 (7 bases). The CDR3 length is 15 residues. Germline V lookup: CDR1 SGHVS, CDR2 FQNEAQ. V lost 6 bases, J lost 3 bases, and 18 bases lay in between. The CDR3 sequence is CASSRGTDPFYEQYF. CDR3 DNA sequence: TGTGCCAGCAGTCGGGGGACAGATCCGTTCTACGAGCAGTACTTC.

This clonotype was observed at least ten times. The genes are TRBV7-8 and TRBJ2-7; TRBD2 is a possible D gene (5 bases). The CDR3 runs 15 residues. The V end lost 0 bases, the J end lost 6 bases, and 15 bases lay between the germline ends. Germline CDR1 is SGHVS and CDR2 is FQNEAQ. The CDR3 region is CASSLARVSGGEQYF. CDR3 coding DNA: TGTGCCAGCAGCTTAGCGCGTGTCTCCGGAGGCGAGCAGTACTTC.